This T cell receptor beta chain emerged from a study of cytomegalovirus exposure and HLA in healthy donors. Regarding this clone: The antigen remains undetermined.

Findings and limits, study-wide: With DRB1 most and HLA-C fewest, TCR association rates differed between HLA loci in a later analysis.

The PCR ran on 60 Vbeta and 13 Jbeta primers. Repertoires were generated with immunoSEQ multiplex PCR, while TCRdb's copy carries only in-frame clones and drops some. The sample carries roughly 240,000 clones, 82% recorded once. The sample was PBMCs. The source of this sequence is a woman aged 40 to 50 in good health and CMV-seropositive.

The CDR3 spells CSVNPTENTEAFF. CDR3 DNA: TGCAGCGTTAACCCGACAGAGAACACTGAAGCTTTCTTT. The V call is TRBV29-1, the J call TRBJ1-1; a possible D gene is TRBD1 (5 bases). Germline loops: CDR1 SQVTM, CDR2 ANQGSEA. V dropped 5 bases and J dropped 1 base, with 11 bases sitting between them. This CDR3 contains 13 residues.